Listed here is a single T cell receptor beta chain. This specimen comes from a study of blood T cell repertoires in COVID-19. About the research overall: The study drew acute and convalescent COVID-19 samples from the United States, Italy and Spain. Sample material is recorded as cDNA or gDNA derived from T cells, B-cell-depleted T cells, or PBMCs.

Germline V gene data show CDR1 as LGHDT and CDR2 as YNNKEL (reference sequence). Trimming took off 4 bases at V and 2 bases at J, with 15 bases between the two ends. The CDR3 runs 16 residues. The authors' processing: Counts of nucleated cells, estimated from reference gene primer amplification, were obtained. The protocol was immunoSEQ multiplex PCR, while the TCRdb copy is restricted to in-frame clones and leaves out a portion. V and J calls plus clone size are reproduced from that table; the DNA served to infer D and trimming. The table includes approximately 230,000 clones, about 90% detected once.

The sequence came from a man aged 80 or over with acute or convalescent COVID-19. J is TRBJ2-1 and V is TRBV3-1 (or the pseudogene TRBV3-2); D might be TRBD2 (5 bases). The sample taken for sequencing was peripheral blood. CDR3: CASSRGISVPYNEQFF. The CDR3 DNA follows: TGTGCCAGCAGCCGAGGAATTAGCGTCCCCTACAATGAGCAGTTCTTC.